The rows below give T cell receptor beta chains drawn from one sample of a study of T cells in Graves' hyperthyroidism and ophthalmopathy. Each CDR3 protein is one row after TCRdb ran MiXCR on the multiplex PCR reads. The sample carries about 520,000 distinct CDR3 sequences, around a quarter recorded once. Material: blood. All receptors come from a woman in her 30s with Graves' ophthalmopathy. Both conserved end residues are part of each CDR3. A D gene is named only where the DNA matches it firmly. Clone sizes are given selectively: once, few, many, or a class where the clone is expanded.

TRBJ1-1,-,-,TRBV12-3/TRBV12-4,CASSNRVGATEAFF,TGTGCCAGCAGTAACAGGGTTGGGGCCACTGAAGCTTTCTTT
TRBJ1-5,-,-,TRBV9,CAGKGGAGIVVHSNQPQHF,TGTGCCGGTAAAGGGGGAGCGGGCATAGTCGTGCATAGCAATCAGCCCCAGCATTTT
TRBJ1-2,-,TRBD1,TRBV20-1,CSAIGDRAWRRGYTF,TGCAGTGCCATAGGGGACAGGGCATGGCGGAGGGGCTACACCTTC
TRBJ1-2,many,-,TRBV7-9,CASSYRQEVVGYTF,TGTGCCAGCAGCTACCGACAGGAGGTAGTAGGCTACACCTTC
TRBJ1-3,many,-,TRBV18,CASSPQGDTIYF,TGTGCCAGCTCACCACAAGGGGACACCATATATTTT
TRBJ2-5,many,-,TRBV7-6,CASSQGTTRGETQYF,TGTGCCAGCAGCCAAGGGACCACCCGGGGGGAGACCCAGTACTTC
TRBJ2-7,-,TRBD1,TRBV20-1,CSAESGTGDYEQYF,TGCAGTGCTGAATCCGGGACAGGGGACTACGAGCAGTACTTC
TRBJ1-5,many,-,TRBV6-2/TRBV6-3,CASSPTGHNQPQHF,TGTGCCAGCAGCCCAACAGGGCACAATCAGCCCCAGCATTTT
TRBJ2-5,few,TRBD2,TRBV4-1,CASSHPPASGEETQYF,TGCGCCAGCAGCCACCCCCCGGCTAGCGGGGAAGAGACCCAGTACTTC
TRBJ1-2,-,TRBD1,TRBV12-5,CASAQGEGYGYTF,TGTGCTAGTGCACAGGGGGAAGGCTATGGCTACACCTTC
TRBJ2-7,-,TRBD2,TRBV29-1,CSVVREGSYEQYF,TGCAGCGTTGTTCGGGAGGGTTCCTACGAGCAGTACTTC
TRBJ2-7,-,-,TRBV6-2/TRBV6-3,CASSQTGFPYEQYF,TGTGCCAGCAGCCAGACAGGTTTCCCCTACGAGCAGTACTTC
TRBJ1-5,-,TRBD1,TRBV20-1,CSARLDRGGQPQHF,TGCAGTGCTAGACTAGACAGGGGAGGTCAGCCCCAGCATTTT
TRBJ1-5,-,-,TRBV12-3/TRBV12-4,CASSQVGEQPQHF,TGTGCCAGCAGCCAGGTCGGGGAACAGCCCCAGCATTTT
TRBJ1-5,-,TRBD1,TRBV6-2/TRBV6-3,CVSCRTGLYRSCNQPQHF,TGTGTCAGCTGCCGGACAGGGTTATATCGGAGTTGCAATCAGCCCCAGCATTTT
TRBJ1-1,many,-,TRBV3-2,CASSVNIGAGDTEAFF,TGTGCCAGCAGTGTGAATATCGGGGCTGGGGACACTGAAGCTTTCTTT
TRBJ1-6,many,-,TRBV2,CASSATESSYNSPLHF,TGTGCCAGCAGTGCTACAGAGAGCTCCTATAATTCACCCCTCCACTTT
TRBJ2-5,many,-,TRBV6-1,CASSTRGETQYF,TGTGCCAGCAGTACCAGGGGAGAGACCCAGTACTTC
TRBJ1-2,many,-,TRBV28,CASSLTGNHYGYTF,TGTGCCAGCAGTTTAACAGGCAACCACTATGGCTACACCTTC
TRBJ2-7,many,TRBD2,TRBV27,CASSGGTTHYEQYF,TGTGCCAGCAGCGGAGGGACTACACACTACGAGCAGTACTTC
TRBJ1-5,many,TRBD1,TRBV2,CASSGLQGAQPQHF,TGTGCCAGCAGTGGGTTGCAGGGGGCCCAGCCCCAGCATTTT
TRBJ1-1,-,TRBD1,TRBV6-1,CASSGTAVNTEAFF,TGTGCCAGCAGCGGGACAGCGGTAAACACTGAAGCTTTCTTC
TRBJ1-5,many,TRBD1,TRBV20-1,CSARGDRNQPQHF,TGCAGTGCTAGAGGGGACAGAAATCAGCCCCAGCATTTT
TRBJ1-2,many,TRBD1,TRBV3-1,CASSFGQGKSGYGYTF,TGTGCCAGCAGCTTCGGACAGGGAAAATCGGGCTATGGCTACACCTTC
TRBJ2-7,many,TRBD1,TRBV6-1,CASTPGQLYEQYF,TGTGCCAGCACTCCGGGACAGCTCTACGAGCAGTACTTC
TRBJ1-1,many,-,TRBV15,CATSRDGGGTEAFF,TGTGCCACCAGCAGAGATGGAGGGGGCACTGAAGCTTTCTTT
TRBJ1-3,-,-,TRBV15,CATSRVDAGGTGNTIYF,TGTGCCACCAGCAGAGTTGACGCGGGGGGAACTGGAAACACCATATATTTT
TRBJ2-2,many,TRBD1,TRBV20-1,CSARDDRGLNTGELFF,TGCAGTGCTAGAGATGACAGGGGGTTGAACACCGGGGAGCTGTTTTTT
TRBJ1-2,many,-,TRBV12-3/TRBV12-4,CASRTTARGSNYGYTF,TGTGCCAGCAGAACTACCGCCAGGGGAAGTAACTATGGCTACACCTTC
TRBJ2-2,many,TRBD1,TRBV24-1,CATSARDSTNTGELFF,TGTGCCACCAGTGCCCGGGACAGCACGAACACCGGGGAGCTGTTTTTT
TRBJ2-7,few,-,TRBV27,CASRESDRGAVVPYEQYF,TGTGCCAGCAGAGAGTCTGATAGGGGGGCGGTCGTCCCCTACGAGCAGTACTTC
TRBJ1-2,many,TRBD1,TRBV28,CASSLGQGAWGGYTF,TGTGCCAGCAGTTTGGGACAGGGGGCTTGGGGTGGCTACACCTTC
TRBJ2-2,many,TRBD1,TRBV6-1,CASSEGQGWAGELFF,TGTGCCAGCAGTGAAGGACAGGGATGGGCCGGGGAGCTGTTTTTT
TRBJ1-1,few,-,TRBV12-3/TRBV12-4,CASRPDPMNTEAFF,TGTGCCAGCAGACCTGACCCTATGAACACTGAAGCTTTCTTT
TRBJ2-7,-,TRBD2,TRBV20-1,CSADPTSGYEQYF,TGCAGTGCTGACCCGACTAGCGGCTACGAGCAGTACTTC
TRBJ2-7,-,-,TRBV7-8,CASSLFRVDISYEQYF,TGTGCCAGCAGCTTATTTCGTGTTGATATCTCCTACGAGCAGTACTTC
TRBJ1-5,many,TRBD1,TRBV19,CASSTTGGNQPQHF,TGTGCCAGTAGTACTACAGGGGGAAATCAGCCCCAGCATTTT
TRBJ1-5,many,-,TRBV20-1,CSARDLQVHSNQPQHF,TGCAGTGCTAGAGATCTCCAGGTTCATAGCAATCAGCCCCAGCATTTT
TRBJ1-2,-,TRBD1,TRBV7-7,CASSSRLTGGNGYTF,TGTGCTAGCAGCTCGCGTCTTACAGGGGGCAATGGCTACACCTTC
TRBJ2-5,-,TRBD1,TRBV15,CATSTRTGKETQYF,TGTGCCACCAGCACCCGGACAGGGAAAGAGACCCAGTACTTC
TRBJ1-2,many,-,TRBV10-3,CAISGTAAQIIDGYTF,TGTGCCATCAGTGGGACAGCGGCTCAAATAATAGATGGCTACACCTTC
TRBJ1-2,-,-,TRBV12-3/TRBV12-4,CASRETGAYGYTF,TGTGCCAGCAGGGAAACGGGGGCCTATGGCTACACCTTC
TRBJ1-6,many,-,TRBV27,CASSLRDINSPLHF,TGTGCCAGCAGCCTCCGGGACATTAACTCACCCCTCCACTTT
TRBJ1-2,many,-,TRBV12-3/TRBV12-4,CASSLGQAFYGYTF,TGTGCCAGCAGTTTGGGGCAGGCGTTCTATGGCTACACCTTC
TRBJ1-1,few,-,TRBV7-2,CASSLLTLSEAFF,TGTGCCAGCAGCTTACTTACATTATCTGAAGCTTTCTTT
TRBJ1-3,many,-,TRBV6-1,CASRNSLYSGNTIYF,TGTGCCAGCAGAAACAGCTTGTACTCTGGAAACACCATATATTTT
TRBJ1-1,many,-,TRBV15,CATSRTRSPGKNTEAFF,TGTGCCACCAGCAGGACTAGGTCACCAGGGAAGAACACTGAAGCTTTCTTT
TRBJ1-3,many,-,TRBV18,CASSPLQGSGNTIYF,TGTGCCAGCTCACCCCTACAAGGCTCTGGAAACACCATATATTTT
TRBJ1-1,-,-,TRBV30,CAYRGGGPGTEAFF,TGTGCCTACAGAGGCGGGGGACCTGGCACTGAAGCTTTCTTT
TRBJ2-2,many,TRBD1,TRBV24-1,CATSAEDRYAGELFF,TGTGCCACCAGTGCCGAGGACAGGTACGCCGGGGAGCTGTTTTTT
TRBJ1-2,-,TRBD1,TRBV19,CASSIDLRTGGNGYTF,TGTGCCAGTAGTATAGATCTACGGACAGGGGGCAATGGCTACACCTTC
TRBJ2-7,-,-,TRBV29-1,CSVPRGGVGDEQYF,TGCAGCGTGCCCCGGGGAGGAGTAGGGGACGAGCAGTACTTC
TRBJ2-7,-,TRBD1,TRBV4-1,CASSQDRRHRDRGSYEQYF,TGCGCCAGCAGCCAAGATCGACGACACCGGGACAGGGGATCCTACGAGCAGTACTTC
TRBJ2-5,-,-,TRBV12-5,CASGLVVGPNVETQYF,TGTGCTAGTGGTTTGGTAGTAGGGCCCAATGTGGAGACCCAGTACTTC
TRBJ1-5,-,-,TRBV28,CASSPASGSQHF,TGTGCCAGCAGCCCGGCTTCAGGGTCCCAGCATTTT
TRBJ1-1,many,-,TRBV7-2,CASSLAEGWTEAFF,TGTGCCAGCAGCTTAGCAGAGGGCTGGACTGAAGCTTTCTTT
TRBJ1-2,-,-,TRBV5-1,CASSLLGNYGYTF,TGCGCCAGCAGCTTGCTAGGGAACTATGGCTACACCTTC
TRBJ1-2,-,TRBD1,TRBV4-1,CASSQGPTGLNYGYTF,TGCGCCAGCAGCCAGGGGCCGACAGGGCTTAACTATGGCTACACCTTC
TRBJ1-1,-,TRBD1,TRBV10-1,CASSKGQAGGDTEAFF,TGCGCCAGCAGTAAGGGACAGGCGGGTGGGGACACTGAAGCTTTCTTT